This T cell receptor beta chain was recovered during a study of blood T cell repertoires in COVID-19. For recovered donors of Cohort 3, there were two negative PCRs, clearance, or symptom resolution. The table came from immunoSEQ multiplex PCR; TCRdb's copy has only in-frame clones and leaves some out. The data contain approximately 380,000 clones, roughly 91% of them singletons. Sequencing was performed on PBMCs or T cells enriched from blood (not recorded which). This clonotype was obtained from a woman younger than 30 who had recovered from COVID-19.

CDR3 bases: TGTGCCAGCAGTTACAGGGACAGGAATTCACCCCTCCACTTT. It translates to CASSYRDRNSPLHF. V usage is TRBV6-5 and J usage is TRBJ1-6; 8 bases map to TRBD1. Germline loops: CDR1 MNHEY, CDR2 SVGAGI. V dropped 2 bases and J dropped 7; count of bases not matched to a gene: 1. The CDR3 spans 14 residues.